Listed below are T cell receptor beta chains from one sample, sequenced in a study of CD8 T cells in Susac syndrome. Via MiXCR, TCRdb re-called the immunoSEQ multiplex PCR reads, giving one row per CDR3 protein. Found here are approximately 230,000 distinct CDR3 sequences, approximately 92% of them singletons; the top ten hold about 0.07%. Sequences were obtained from CD4+ T cells from PBMCs. The receptors originated from a human donor with multiple sclerosis. Each CDR3 is given without its conserved first and last residue. Each record gives: CDR3 protein, V gene, J gene.

cdr3_aa: ASTSGGGAGSPLH
v_call: TRBV7-9
j_call: TRBJ1-6

cdr3_aa: ASTPTGFLPDQPQH
v_call: TRBV2
j_call: TRBJ1-5

cdr3_aa: ASSFGDSLTEQF
v_call: TRBV7-9
j_call: TRBJ2-1

cdr3_aa: ATSDSEGTGDQFYLDEQY
v_call: TRBV24-1
j_call: TRBJ2-7

cdr3_aa: ASSQEQFYGYT
v_call: TRBV3-1
j_call: TRBJ1-2

cdr3_aa: ASRNPRTLTAF
v_call: TRBV6-6
j_call: TRBJ1-1

cdr3_aa: ARTRISYNEQF
v_call: TRBV21-1
j_call: TRBJ2-1

cdr3_aa: ASSQDPGTGPSEQY
v_call: TRBV4-1
j_call: TRBJ2-7

cdr3_aa: ATSESGQGAGETQY
v_call: TRBV24-1
j_call: TRBJ2-5

cdr3_aa: ASSSYSTDTEAF
v_call: TRBV7-2
j_call: TRBJ1-1

cdr3_aa: ASSLHGQGGNTGELF
v_call: TRBV5-1
j_call: TRBJ2-2

cdr3_aa: ASNWGQMDSPLH
v_call: TRBV12-3/TRBV12-4
j_call: TRBJ1-6

cdr3_aa: ASSFSGVSEKLF
v_call: TRBV12-3/TRBV12-4
j_call: TRBJ1-4

cdr3_aa: SARVTGGSNQPQH
v_call: TRBV20-1
j_call: TRBJ1-5

cdr3_aa: ASGGEGYAGNTIY
v_call: TRBV28
j_call: TRBJ1-3

cdr3_aa: ASHWTEMNTEAF
v_call: TRBV2
j_call: TRBJ1-1

cdr3_aa: ACGPSSYEQY
v_call: TRBV21-1
j_call: TRBJ2-7

cdr3_aa: ASSETGMSTEAF
v_call: TRBV25-1
j_call: TRBJ1-1

cdr3_aa: ASSEPGILEQY
v_call: TRBV25-1
j_call: TRBJ2-7

cdr3_aa: ASSPFSGANVLT
v_call: TRBV12-3/TRBV12-4
j_call: TRBJ2-6

cdr3_aa: ASSSGQVVGEQY
v_call: TRBV6-5
j_call: TRBJ2-7

cdr3_aa: ASSSLARSNFYEQY
v_call: TRBV5-1
j_call: TRBJ2-7

cdr3_aa: ASKLAGHEQF
v_call: TRBV2
j_call: TRBJ2-1

cdr3_aa: ASSLGTSGGPSYEQY
v_call: TRBV9
j_call: TRBJ2-7

cdr3_aa: ASSLPRNTGELF
v_call: TRBV7-2
j_call: TRBJ2-2

cdr3_aa: AWSGGGIQY
v_call: TRBV30
j_call: TRBJ2-4

cdr3_aa: ASSSGGGTGWDTQY
v_call: TRBV5-1
j_call: TRBJ2-3

cdr3_aa: ASSQPVENTEAF
v_call: TRBV4-1
j_call: TRBJ1-1

cdr3_aa: ASSGPLTTDTQY
v_call: TRBV9
j_call: TRBJ2-3

cdr3_aa: SARDRGQEFEKLF
v_call: TRBV20-1
j_call: TRBJ1-4

cdr3_aa: ASSPRTVNTEAF
v_call: TRBV19
j_call: TRBJ1-1

cdr3_aa: ASSRDTNTEAF
v_call: TRBV7-7
j_call: TRBJ1-1

cdr3_aa: ASASEGPNTGELF
v_call: TRBV5-1
j_call: TRBJ2-2

cdr3_aa: ASSQGVDLEQY
v_call: TRBV3-1
j_call: TRBJ2-7

cdr3_aa: ASRRGATDTQY
v_call: TRBV2
j_call: TRBJ2-3

cdr3_aa: SVDETGVLGGYT
v_call: TRBV29-1
j_call: TRBJ1-2

cdr3_aa: AISESLEFGEAF
v_call: TRBV10-3
j_call: TRBJ1-1

cdr3_aa: ATGLYNEQF
v_call: TRBV24-1
j_call: TRBJ2-1

cdr3_aa: ASSTRTGINYGYT
v_call: TRBV2
j_call: TRBJ1-2

cdr3_aa: ASSENRGTYEQY
v_call: TRBV6-1
j_call: TRBJ2-7

cdr3_aa: AISANDVGTGELF
v_call: TRBV10-3
j_call: TRBJ2-2

cdr3_aa: ASLDTATNEKLF
v_call: TRBV19
j_call: TRBJ1-4